This T cell receptor (beta chain) was recorded in a study of blood T cell repertoires in COVID-19. The overall study: From T cells, B-cell-depleted T cells, or PBMCs came the material, which was cDNA or gDNA.

From germline, CDR1 is SEHNR and CDR2 FQNEAQ (reference sequence). The CDR3 extends over 15 amino acids. Trimming at V came to 4 bases and at J to 0 bases, leaving 2 bases not matched to a gene. In the authors' workflow: Amplified reference gene primers provided the basis for estimating nucleated cell counts. Some clones are missing from TCRdb's copy, which holds only in-frame ones; the method was immunoSEQ multiplex PCR. The DNA gave D and trimming, while V, J and clone size come from that table. The repertoire has approximately 120,000 clones, 65% to 90% of them found once; the top ten carry 25% to 30%.

The V call is TRBV7-9, the J call TRBJ1-5; 8 bases fit TRBD1. This clonotype was sampled from an elderly woman with acute or convalescent COVID-19. The sequencing sample was made of peripheral blood. CDR3 amino acids: CASSSGQASNQPQHF. CDR3 sequence (DNA): TGTGCCAGCAGCTCGGGACAGGCTAGCAATCAGCCCCAGCATTTT.